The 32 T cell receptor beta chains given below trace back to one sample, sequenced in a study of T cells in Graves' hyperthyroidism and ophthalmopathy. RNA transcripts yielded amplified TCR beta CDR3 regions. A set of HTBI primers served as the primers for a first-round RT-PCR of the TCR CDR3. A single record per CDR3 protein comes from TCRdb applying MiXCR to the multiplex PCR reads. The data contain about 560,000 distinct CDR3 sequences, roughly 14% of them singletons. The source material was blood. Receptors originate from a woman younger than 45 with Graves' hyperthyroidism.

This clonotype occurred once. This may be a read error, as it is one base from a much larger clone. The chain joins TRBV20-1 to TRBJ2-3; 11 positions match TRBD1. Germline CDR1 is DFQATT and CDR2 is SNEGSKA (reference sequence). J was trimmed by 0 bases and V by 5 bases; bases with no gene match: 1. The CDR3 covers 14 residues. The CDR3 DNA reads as TGCAGTGCTTGGACAGGGGGCAGCACAGATACGCAGTATTTT. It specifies CSAWTGGSTDTQYF.

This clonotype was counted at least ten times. CDR3 protein: CAWSSGTAYNEQFF. The DNA of the CDR3 is TGTGCCTGGTCTAGCGGGACCGCCTACAATGAGCAGTTCTTC. This sequence joins TRBV30 and TRBJ2-1; 9 bases map to TRBD2. Trimming took 5 bases from V and 2 from J; bases not matched to a gene: 4. This CDR3 spans 14 amino acids. Germline values: CDR1 GTSNPN, CDR2 SVGIG (reference sequence).

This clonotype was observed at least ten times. The CDR3 region has the DNA TGTGCCAGCAGTAAAAATCGGGTGACCGCCTCTAGCACAGATACGCAGTATTTT. Translating gives CASSKNRVTASSTDTQYF. The V call is TRBV2, the J call TRBJ2-3; no definite D call. Germline CDR1 is SNHLY and CDR2 is FYNNEI. Trimming pared 5 bases from V and 0 bases from J, leaving 21 bases between. CDR3 length: 18 amino acids.

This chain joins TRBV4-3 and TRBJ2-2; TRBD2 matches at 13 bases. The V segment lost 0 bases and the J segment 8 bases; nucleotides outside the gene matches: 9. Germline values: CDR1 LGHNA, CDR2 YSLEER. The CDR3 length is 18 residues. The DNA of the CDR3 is TGCGCCAGCAGCCAAGATACGGTTGGGACTAGCGGGATTGGGGAGCTGTTTTTT. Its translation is CASSQDTVGTSGIGELFF.

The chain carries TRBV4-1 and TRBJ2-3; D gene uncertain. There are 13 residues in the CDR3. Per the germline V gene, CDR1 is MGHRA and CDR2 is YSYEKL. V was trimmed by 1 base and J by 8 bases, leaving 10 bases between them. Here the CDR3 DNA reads TGCGCCAGCAGCCAAGCCTCGCTTAGTACGCAGTATTTT. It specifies CASSQASLSTQYF.

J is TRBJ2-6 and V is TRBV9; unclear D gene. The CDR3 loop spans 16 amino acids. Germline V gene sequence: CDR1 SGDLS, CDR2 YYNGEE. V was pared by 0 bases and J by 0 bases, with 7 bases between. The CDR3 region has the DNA TGTGCCAGCAGCGTAGCTCACCGCTCTGGGGCCAACGTCCTGACTTTC. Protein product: CASSVAHRSGANVLTF.

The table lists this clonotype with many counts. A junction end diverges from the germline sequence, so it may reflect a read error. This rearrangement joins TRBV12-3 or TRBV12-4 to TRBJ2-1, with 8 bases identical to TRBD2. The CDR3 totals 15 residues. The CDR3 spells CASSLTGLVSHEQFF. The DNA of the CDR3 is TGTGCCAGTAGTTTAACGGGACTAGTCAGCCATGAGCAGTTCTTC.

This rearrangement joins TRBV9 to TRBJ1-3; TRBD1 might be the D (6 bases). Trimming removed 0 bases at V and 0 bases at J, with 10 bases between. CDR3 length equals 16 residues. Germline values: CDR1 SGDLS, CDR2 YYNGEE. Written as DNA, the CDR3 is TGTGCCAGCAGCGTAGTCGACAGGAGCTCTGGAAACACCATATATTTT. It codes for CASSVVDRSSGNTIYF.

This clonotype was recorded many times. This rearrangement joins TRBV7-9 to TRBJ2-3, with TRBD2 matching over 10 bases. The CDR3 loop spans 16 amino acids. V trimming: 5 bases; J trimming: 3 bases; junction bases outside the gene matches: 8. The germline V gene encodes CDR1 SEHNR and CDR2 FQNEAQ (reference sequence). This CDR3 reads CASSPQREGRTDTQYF. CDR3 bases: TGTGCCAGCAGCCCCCAGCGGGAGGGGCGGACAGATACGCAGTATTTT. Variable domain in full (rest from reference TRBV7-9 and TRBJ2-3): DTGVSQNPRHKITKRGQNVTFRCDPISEHNRLYWYRQTLGQGPEFLTYFQNEAQLEKSRLLSDRFSAERPKGSFSTLEIQRTEQGDSAMYLCASSPQREGRTDTQYFGPGTRLTVL.

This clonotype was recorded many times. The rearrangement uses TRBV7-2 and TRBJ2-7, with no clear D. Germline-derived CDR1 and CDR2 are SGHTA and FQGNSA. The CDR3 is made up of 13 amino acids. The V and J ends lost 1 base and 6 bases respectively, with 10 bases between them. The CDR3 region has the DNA TGTGCCAGCAGCTTAGTGGCCCCCCGCGAGCAGTACTTC. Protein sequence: CASSLVAPREQYF.

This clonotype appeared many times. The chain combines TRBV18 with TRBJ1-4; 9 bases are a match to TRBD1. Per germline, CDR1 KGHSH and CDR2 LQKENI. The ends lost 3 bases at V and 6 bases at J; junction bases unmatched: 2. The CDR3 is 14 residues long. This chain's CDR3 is CASSPDRGYEKLFF. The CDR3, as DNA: TGTGCCAGCTCACCCGACAGGGGGTATGAAAAACTGTTTTTT.

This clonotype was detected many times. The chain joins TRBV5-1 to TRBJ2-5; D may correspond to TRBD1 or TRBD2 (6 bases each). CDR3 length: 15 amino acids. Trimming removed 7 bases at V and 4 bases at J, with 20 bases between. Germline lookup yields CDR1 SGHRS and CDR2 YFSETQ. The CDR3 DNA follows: TGCGCCAGCGGCACAGGGACTGACCTCCCAGAGACCCAGTACTTC. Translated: CASGTGTDLPETQYF. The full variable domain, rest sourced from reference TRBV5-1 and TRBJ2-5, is KAGVTQTPRYLIKTRGQQVTLSCSPISGHRSVSWYQQTPGQGLQFLFEYFSETQRNKGNFPGRFSGRQFSNSRSEMNVSTLELGDSALYLCASGTGTDLPETQYFGPGTRLLVL.

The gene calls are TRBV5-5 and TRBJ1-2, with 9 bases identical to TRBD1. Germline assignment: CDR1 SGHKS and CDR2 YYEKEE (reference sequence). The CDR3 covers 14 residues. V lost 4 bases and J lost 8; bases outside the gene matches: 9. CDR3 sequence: CASSRTGALQGYTF. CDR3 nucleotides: TGTGCCAGCAGCCGGACAGGGGCACTTCAGGGCTACACCTTC.

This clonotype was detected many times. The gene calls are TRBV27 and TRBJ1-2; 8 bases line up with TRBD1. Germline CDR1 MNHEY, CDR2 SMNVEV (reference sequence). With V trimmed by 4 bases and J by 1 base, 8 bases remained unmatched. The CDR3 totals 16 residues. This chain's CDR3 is CASSSDHRGDNYGYTF. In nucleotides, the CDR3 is TGTGCCAGCAGTTCCGACCACAGGGGGGATAACTATGGCTACACCTTC.

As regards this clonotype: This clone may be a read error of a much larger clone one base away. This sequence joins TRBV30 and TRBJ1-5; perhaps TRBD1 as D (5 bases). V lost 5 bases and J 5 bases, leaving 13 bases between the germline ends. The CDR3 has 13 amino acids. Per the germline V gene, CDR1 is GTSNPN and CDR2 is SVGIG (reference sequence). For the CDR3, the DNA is TGTGCCTGGTGTACCAGGGATGATCAGCCCCAGCATTTT. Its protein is CAWCTRDDQPQHF.

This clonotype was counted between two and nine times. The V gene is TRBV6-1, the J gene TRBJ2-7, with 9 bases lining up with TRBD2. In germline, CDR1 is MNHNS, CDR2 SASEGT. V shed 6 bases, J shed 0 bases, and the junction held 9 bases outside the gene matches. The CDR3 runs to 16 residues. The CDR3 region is CASRHIAGESSYEQYF. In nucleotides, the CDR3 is TGTGCCAGCAGACATATAGCGGGAGAAAGCTCCTACGAGCAGTACTTC.

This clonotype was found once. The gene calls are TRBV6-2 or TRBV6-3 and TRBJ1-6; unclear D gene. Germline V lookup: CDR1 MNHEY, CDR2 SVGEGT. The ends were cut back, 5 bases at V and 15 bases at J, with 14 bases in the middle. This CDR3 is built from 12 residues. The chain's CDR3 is CASSDPPLHLHF. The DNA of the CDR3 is TGTGCCAGCAGTGACCCCCCTCTCCACCTCCACTTT.

DNA of the CDR3: TGTGCCAGCAGTGAATACGGAGCGGGAGGGCTTAACACCGGGGAGCTGTTTTTT. Its translation is CASSEYGAGGLNTGELFF. The chain is built from TRBV6-1 and TRBJ2-2, with 10 positions matching TRBD2. The CDR3 spans 18 residues. Trimming at V came to 2 bases and at J to 2 bases, leaving 8 bases not matched to a gene. CDR1 and CDR2 (germline): MNHNS, SASEGT.

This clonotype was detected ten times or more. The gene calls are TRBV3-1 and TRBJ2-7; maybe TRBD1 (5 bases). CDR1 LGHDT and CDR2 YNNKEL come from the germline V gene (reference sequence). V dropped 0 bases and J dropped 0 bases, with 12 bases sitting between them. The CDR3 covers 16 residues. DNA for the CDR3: TGTGCCAGCAGCCAAGAGAACCTAGGGGCCTCCTACGAGCAGTACTTC. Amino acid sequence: CASSQENLGASYEQYF.

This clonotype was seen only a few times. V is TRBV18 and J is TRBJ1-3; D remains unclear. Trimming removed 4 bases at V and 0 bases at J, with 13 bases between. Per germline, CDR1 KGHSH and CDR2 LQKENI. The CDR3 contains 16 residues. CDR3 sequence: CASSLTSSSSGNTIYF. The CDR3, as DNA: TGTGCCAGCTCACTTACCTCCAGCAGCTCTGGAAACACCATATATTTT.

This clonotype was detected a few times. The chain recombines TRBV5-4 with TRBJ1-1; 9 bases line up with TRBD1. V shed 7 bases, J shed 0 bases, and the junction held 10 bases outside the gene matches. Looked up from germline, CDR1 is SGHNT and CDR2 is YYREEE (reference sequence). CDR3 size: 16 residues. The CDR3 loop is CASGVGQGRVNTEAFF. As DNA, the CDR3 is TGTGCCAGCGGCGTGGGACAGGGAAGGGTGAACACTGAAGCTTTCTTT.

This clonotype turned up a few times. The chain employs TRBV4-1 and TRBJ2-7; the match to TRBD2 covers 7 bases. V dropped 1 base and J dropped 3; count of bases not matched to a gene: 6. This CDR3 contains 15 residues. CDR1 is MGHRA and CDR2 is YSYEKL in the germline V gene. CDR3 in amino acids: CASSQAAGVSYEQYF. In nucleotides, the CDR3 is TGCGCCAGCAGCCAAGCGGCGGGAGTAAGCTACGAGCAGTACTTC.

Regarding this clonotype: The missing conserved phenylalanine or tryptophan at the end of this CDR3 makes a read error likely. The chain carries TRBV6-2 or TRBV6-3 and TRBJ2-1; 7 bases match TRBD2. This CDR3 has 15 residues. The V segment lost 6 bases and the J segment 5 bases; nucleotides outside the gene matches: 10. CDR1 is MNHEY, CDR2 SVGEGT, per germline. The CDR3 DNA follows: TGTGCCAGCAGCAAAGCGGGATCGATCGACAATGAGCAGTTCCTC. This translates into CASSKAGSIDNEQFL.

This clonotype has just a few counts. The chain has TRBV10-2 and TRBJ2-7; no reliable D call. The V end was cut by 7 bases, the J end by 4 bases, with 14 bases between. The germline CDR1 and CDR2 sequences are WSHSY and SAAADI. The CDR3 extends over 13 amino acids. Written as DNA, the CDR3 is TGCGCCAGCACCCCGTTCCTAATTTACGAGCAGTACTTC. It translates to CASTPFLIYEQYF.

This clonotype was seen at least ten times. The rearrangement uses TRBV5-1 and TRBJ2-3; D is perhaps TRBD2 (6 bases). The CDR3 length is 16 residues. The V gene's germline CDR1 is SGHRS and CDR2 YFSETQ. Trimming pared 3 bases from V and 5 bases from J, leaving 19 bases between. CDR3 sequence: CASSSGFEGGRDTQYF. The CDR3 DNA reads TGCGCCAGCAGCTCCGGATTCGAGGGAGGACGAGATACGCAGTATTTT.

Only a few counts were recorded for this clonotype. As DNA, the CDR3 is TGTGCCACGACTAGCGGGAGGGCCTTTGAGCAGTTCTTC. Protein product: CATTSGRAFEQFF. V is TRBV10-3 and J is TRBJ2-1; 14 nucleotides match TRBD2. The CDR3 length is 13 residues. From germline, CDR1 is ENHRY and CDR2 SYGVKD. After removal of 10 bases from V and 9 bases from J, the junction contained 5 bases not matched to a gene.

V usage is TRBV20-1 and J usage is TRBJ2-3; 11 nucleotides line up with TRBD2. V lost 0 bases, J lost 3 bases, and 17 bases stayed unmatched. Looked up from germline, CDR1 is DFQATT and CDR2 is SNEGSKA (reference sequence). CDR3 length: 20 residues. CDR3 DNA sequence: TGCAGTGCTAGAGATTCGCTAGTGTTTAGCGGGAGGGCCAGGACAGATACGCAGTATTTT. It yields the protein CSARDSLVFSGRARTDTQYF.

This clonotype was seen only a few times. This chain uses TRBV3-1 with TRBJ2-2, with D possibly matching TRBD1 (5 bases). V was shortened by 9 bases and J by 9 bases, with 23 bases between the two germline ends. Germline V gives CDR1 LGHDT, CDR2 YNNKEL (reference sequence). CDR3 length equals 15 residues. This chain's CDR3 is CASSFSAEQVRELFF. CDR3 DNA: TGTGCCAGTTCGTTCTCGGCGGAACAGGTCCGGGAGCTGTTTTTT.

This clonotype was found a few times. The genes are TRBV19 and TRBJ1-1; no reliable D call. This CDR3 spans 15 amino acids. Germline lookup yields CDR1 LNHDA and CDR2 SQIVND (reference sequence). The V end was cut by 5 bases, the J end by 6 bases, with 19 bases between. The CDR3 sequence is CASSGYAPPSAEAFF. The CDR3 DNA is TGTGCCAGTAGTGGATATGCCCCTCCGAGCGCTGAAGCTTTCTTT.

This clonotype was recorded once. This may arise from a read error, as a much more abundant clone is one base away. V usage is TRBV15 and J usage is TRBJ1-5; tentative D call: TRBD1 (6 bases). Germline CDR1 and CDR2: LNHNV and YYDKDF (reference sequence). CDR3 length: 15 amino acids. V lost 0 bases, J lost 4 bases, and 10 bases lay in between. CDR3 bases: TGTGCCACCAGCAGAGACGGGACAACAAATCAGCCCCAGCATTTT. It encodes CATSRDGTTNQPQHF.

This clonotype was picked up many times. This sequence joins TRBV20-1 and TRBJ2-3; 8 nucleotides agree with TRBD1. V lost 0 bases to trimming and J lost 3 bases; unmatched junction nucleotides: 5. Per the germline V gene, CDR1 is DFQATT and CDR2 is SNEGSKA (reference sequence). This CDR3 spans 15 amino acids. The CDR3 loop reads CSARDPGGETDTQYF. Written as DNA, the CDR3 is TGCAGTGCTAGAGATCCAGGGGGCGAGACAGATACGCAGTATTTT.

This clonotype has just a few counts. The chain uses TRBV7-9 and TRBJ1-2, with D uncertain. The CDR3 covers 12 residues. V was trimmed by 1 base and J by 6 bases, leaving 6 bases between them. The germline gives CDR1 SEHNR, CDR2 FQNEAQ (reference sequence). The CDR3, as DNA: TGTGCCAGCAGCTTAGGTTTTGATGGCTACACCTTC. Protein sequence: CASSLGFDGYTF.